Given below is one T cell receptor (beta chain) in context. The antigen is undetermined. Generated by immunoSEQ multiplex PCR, the TCRdb table keeps only in-frame clones and is missing some. Of 7,500 to 9,500 clones listed, 70% to 85% are singletons. J gave up 6 bases and V 3 bases, and 11 bases lay outside the gene matches. Germline lookup yields CDR1 MNHEY and CDR2 SMNVEV (reference sequence). This CDR3 has 17 amino acids. This entry comes from a study of chemoradiotherapy in HPV16-positive cancers. Study-level information: Candidate HPV-specific T-cell clones and common TCR motifs came from functional assays in a couple of HPV16-positive patients. Study findings and constraints: Only a couple of HPV16-positive patients supplied the functional HPV-specificity definition.

The V gene is TRBV27, the J gene TRBJ2-2, with TRBD2 identical over 9 bases. The clonotype originates from a human donor with HPV-associated anogenital cancer. This material was acquired from a patient who underwent chemoradiotherapy. The CDR3 DNA reads as TGTGCCAGCAGTTTTCACTTCTGGGCGGGGGGGCCCGGGGAGCTGTTTTTT. As protein: CASSFHFWAGGPGELFF.